The clone carrying this T cell receptor (beta chain) was detected a few times. No antigen is known for it. Germline loops: CDR1 MDHEN, CDR2 SYDVKM. J was trimmed by 3 bases and V by 5 bases; bases with no gene match: 15. The CDR3 spans 17 residues. The data were taken from a study of blood T cells in healthy people across ages. Per sample, extraction of total RNA gave at least 5.5 micrograms in every case. Using a J-beta primer mix together with a sample-barcoded 5' primer, a second PCR was run for roughly 7 to 11 cycles. The study obtained at least 2.5 million CDR3-containing paired-end reads from every sample. TCRdb re-called the 5' RACE reads through MiXCR, storing one row per CDR3 protein. The data show some 1,000,000 distinct CDR3 sequences, with roughly a quarter seen just once and 0.65% to 0.75% held by the top ten. Regarding the study as a whole: Compared with aged donors, long-lived donors showed fewer expanded clones, suggesting selection.

The data also belong to a second study, concerning T cells of mothers and their children. That paper notes: With unrelated pairs as the comparison, related mother-child pairs had a slightly higher overlap that was not significant.

The chain has TRBV28 and TRBJ2-5, with 7 bases lining up with TRBD2. This TCR was recovered from a girl between 2 and 10 years old in good health. Sequenced sample: blood. In nucleotides, the CDR3 is TGTGCCAGCAGTCCCCCTTCTAGCGGAAAAGTTGAAGAGACCCAGTACTTC. Amino acid sequence: CASSPPSSGKVEETQYF.